This T cell receptor beta chain was recorded in a study of T cell responses to AZD1222 COVID-19 vaccine. CDR1 and CDR2 from the germline V gene are SSHAT and FNYEAQ (reference sequence). The CDR3 length is 16 residues. Concerning this clone itself: Its antigen is not known. Its ends do not fully match the called genes, so a read error is possible.

Overall study findings and caveats: The sample set comprised mostly white British donors with more females, and clonal diversity was possibly underestimated. Compared with day 0, the breadth and depth of the Spike-specific TCR repertoire rose significantly after two doses of AZD1222. Unmutated regions of variants are reportedly targeted by nearly half of spike-specific TCRs.

Profiled with immunoSEQ multiplex PCR; TCRdb holds only in-frame clones, not every one. The sample has 95,000 to 150,000 clones, 87% seen once; the top ten hold 8.5% to 10%. The sequence came from an adult in good health. The chain is built from TRBV7-7 and TRBJ2-1; possibly TRBD1 or TRBD2 for D (5 bases each). Sample: peripheral blood, taken on day 0 of AZD1222 vaccination. CDR3 coding DNA: TGTGCTAGCAGCTTAGTTTTCAGTTTGAGGGGTAATGAGCAGTTCTTC. It specifies CASSLVFSLRGNEQFF.